The rows below give T cell receptor beta chains drawn from one sample of a study of shared clonotypes between healthy human individuals. Produced via immunoSEQ multiplex PCR; TCRdb's table is partial and in-frame only. The sample shows millions of clones, around nine tenths of them seen only once. Sequencing was carried out using naive CD4+ T cells sorted from blood. Receptors originate from a man between 18 and 29 years old in good health. Each CDR3 is given with its conserved first and last residue. Each record gives: D gene, J gene, V gene, clone size, CDR3 DNA, CDR3 protein. The D gene is left open where the match is weak. A row's size may be missing; if present it is once, few, many or a size class.

d_gene: TRBD2; j_gene: TRBJ2-5; v_gene: TRBV5-1; abundance: .; CDR3nt: TGCGCCAGCAGCTTGGGACTAGCGGGACCGGAGACCCAGTACTTC; CDR3aa: CASSLGLAGPETQYF
d_gene: .; j_gene: TRBJ1-5; v_gene: TRBV6-4; abundance: .; CDR3nt: TGTGCCAGCAGTGAAGGGGTTTTCAATCAGCCCCAGCATTTT; CDR3aa: CASSEGVFNQPQHF
d_gene: .; j_gene: TRBJ1-1; v_gene: TRBV5-1; abundance: .; CDR3nt: TGCGCCAGCAGCTTGCGTCCGTTGGTCACTGAAGCTTTCTTT; CDR3aa: CASSLRPLVTEAFF
d_gene: TRBD2; j_gene: TRBJ2-7; v_gene: TRBV4-1; abundance: .; CDR3nt: TGCGCCAGCAGCCTCCCGGGGGGGTCGAACTACGAGCAGTACTTC; CDR3aa: CASSLPGGSNYEQYF
d_gene: .; j_gene: TRBJ1-1; v_gene: TRBV20-1; abundance: few; CDR3nt: TGCAGTGCTAGAGATTCAGGAGCTTTCTTT; CDR3aa: CSARDSGAFF
d_gene: .; j_gene: TRBJ2-5; v_gene: TRBV5-3; abundance: .; CDR3nt: TGTGCCAGAACCCAACGGGGGATTGGGGTAGAGACCCAGTACTTC; CDR3aa: CARTQRGIGVETQYF
d_gene: TRBD1; j_gene: TRBJ1-2; v_gene: TRBV6-5; abundance: .; CDR3nt: TGTGCCAGCATCCTAACAAGGGACAGCGGCTATGGCTACACCTTC; CDR3aa: CASILTRDSGYGYTF
d_gene: .; j_gene: TRBJ1-1; v_gene: TRBV10-3; abundance: few; CDR3nt: TGTGCCATCAGTGAGAGTAATATGGGGACTGAAGCTTTCTTT; CDR3aa: CAISESNMGTEAFF
d_gene: TRBD1; j_gene: TRBJ1-1; v_gene: TRBV29-1; abundance: .; CDR3nt: TGCAGCTCCCGGACAGGGGGCACTGAAGCTTTCTTT; CDR3aa: CSSRTGGTEAFF
d_gene: .; j_gene: TRBJ2-2; v_gene: TRBV28; abundance: .; CDR3nt: TGTGCCAGCATCCAGGGGCGGAACACCGGGGAGCTGTTTTTT; CDR3aa: CASIQGRNTGELFF
d_gene: .; j_gene: TRBJ2-6; v_gene: TRBV5-1; abundance: .; CDR3nt: TGCGCCAGCAGCTTGGAGGGCTCTGGGGCCAACGTCCTGACTTTC; CDR3aa: CASSLEGSGANVLTF
d_gene: TRBD1; j_gene: TRBJ2-7; v_gene: TRBV5-6; abundance: once; CDR3nt: TGTGCCAGCAGCCCGGCGGACAGGGGGCAGGTCGAGCAGTACTTC; CDR3aa: CASSPADRGQVEQYF
d_gene: .; j_gene: TRBJ1-1; v_gene: TRBV29-1; abundance: .; CDR3nt: TGCAGCGTTTACGAAACAGGGCGCCTGCCTGAAGCTTTCTTT; CDR3aa: CSVYETGRLPEAFF
d_gene: .; j_gene: TRBJ1-5; v_gene: TRBV25-1; abundance: .; CDR3nt: TGTGCCAGCAGTGGTCCGGGGAATCAGCCCCAGCATTTT; CDR3aa: CASSGPGNQPQHF
d_gene: .; j_gene: TRBJ1-5; v_gene: TRBV5-4; abundance: .; CDR3nt: TGCGCCAGCAGCCAAGAGTACCGCGGAAGCAATCAGCCCCAGCATTTT; CDR3aa: CASSQEYRGSNQPQHF
d_gene: .; j_gene: TRBJ2-7; v_gene: TRBV6-6; abundance: .; CDR3nt: TGTGCCAGCAGTCGGACAGTGGCCTACGAGCAGTACTTC; CDR3aa: CASSRTVAYEQYF
d_gene: .; j_gene: TRBJ1-1; v_gene: TRBV30; abundance: once; CDR3nt: TGTGCCTGGAGCAGGGAACACACTGAAGCTTTCTTT; CDR3aa: CAWSREHTEAFF
d_gene: .; j_gene: TRBJ1-5; v_gene: TRBV7-6; abundance: .; CDR3nt: TGTGCCAGCAGCTCCCTAGCAGGGGCGGAGGGTCAGCCCCAGCATTTT; CDR3aa: CASSSLAGAEGQPQHF
d_gene: .; j_gene: TRBJ2-5; v_gene: TRBV4-3; abundance: .; CDR3nt: TGCGCCAGCAGCCAAGATCTACTACGAGGAGGGGAGACCCAGTACTTC; CDR3aa: CASSQDLLRGGETQYF
d_gene: TRBD1; j_gene: TRBJ2-7; v_gene: TRBV7-9; abundance: .; CDR3nt: TGTGCCAGCAGCCTCGCTCTGGGGGACAGGGGGGCCTACGAGCAGTACTTC; CDR3aa: CASSLALGDRGAYEQYF
d_gene: .; j_gene: TRBJ1-2; v_gene: TRBV10-1; abundance: .; CDR3nt: TGCGCCAGCCGGGGGGTAATCAGGGTGCTCTATGGCTACACCTTC; CDR3aa: CASRGVIRVLYGYTF
d_gene: TRBD1; j_gene: TRBJ1-6; v_gene: TRBV13; abundance: .; CDR3nt: TGTGCCAGCAGCCCGGGACAGGGGCGGGGAAATTCACCCCTCCACTTT; CDR3aa: CASSPGQGRGNSPLHF
d_gene: .; j_gene: TRBJ1-5; v_gene: TRBV6-1; abundance: .; CDR3nt: TGTGCCACCCTCAGGAGCAATCAGCCCCAGCATTTT; CDR3aa: CATLRSNQPQHF
d_gene: .; j_gene: TRBJ1-5; v_gene: TRBV18; abundance: .; CDR3nt: TGTGCCAGTTCCGCCGAGCTGAATCAGCCCCAGCATTTT; CDR3aa: CASSAELNQPQHF
d_gene: TRBD1; j_gene: TRBJ2-5; v_gene: TRBV7-3; abundance: .; CDR3nt: TGTGCCAGCAGCTTAGGGGACAGGGGCGCGCAAGAGACCCAGTACTTC; CDR3aa: CASSLGDRGAQETQYF
d_gene: .; j_gene: TRBJ1-6; v_gene: TRBV11-2; abundance: .; CDR3nt: TGTGCCAGCAGCTTAGAAGGGAGCACCCTCCACTTT; CDR3aa: CASSLEGSTLHF
d_gene: .; j_gene: TRBJ2-2; v_gene: TRBV9; abundance: .; CDR3nt: TGTGCCAGCAGCGGTGCTGGATCGAACACCGGGGAGCTGTTTTTT; CDR3aa: CASSGAGSNTGELFF
d_gene: .; j_gene: TRBJ2-3; v_gene: TRBV6-1; abundance: .; CDR3nt: TGTGCCAGCAGTCTAGAGCGGGTAAACACAGATACGCAGTATTTT; CDR3aa: CASSLERVNTDTQYF
d_gene: TRBD2; j_gene: TRBJ2-7; v_gene: TRBV6-5; abundance: .; CDR3nt: TGTGCCAGCAGTTACCTAGCGGGAGATTCCTACGAGCAGTACTTC; CDR3aa: CASSYLAGDSYEQYF
d_gene: TRBD1; j_gene: TRBJ2-2; v_gene: TRBV6-6; abundance: .; CDR3nt: TGTGCCAGCAGCCAAACGACAGGGGGCGCGCCCGGGGAGCTGTTTTTT; CDR3aa: CASSQTTGGAPGELFF
d_gene: TRBD1; j_gene: TRBJ1-4; v_gene: TRBV2; abundance: .; CDR3nt: TGTGCCAGCAAAGATCCGGGACAGGGGGCTCGAGCTAATGAAAAACTGTTTTTT; CDR3aa: CASKDPGQGARANEKLFF
d_gene: .; j_gene: TRBJ1-2; v_gene: TRBV6-6; abundance: .; CDR3nt: TGTGCCAGCATGACCGGGGGCGGGAAGGGCTACACCTTC; CDR3aa: CASMTGGGKGYTF
d_gene: TRBD1; j_gene: TRBJ2-7; v_gene: TRBV7-9; abundance: .; CDR3nt: TGTGCCAGCAGCCCGACAGGGAAGAAGGTCTACGAGCAGTACTTC; CDR3aa: CASSPTGKKVYEQYF
d_gene: .; j_gene: TRBJ1-1; v_gene: TRBV6-5; abundance: .; CDR3nt: TGTGCCAGCAGCCAGGGAAGGGAAGCTTTCTTT; CDR3aa: CASSQGREAFF
d_gene: TRBD2; j_gene: TRBJ2-4; v_gene: TRBV5-4; abundance: .; CDR3nt: TGTGCCAGCAGCTTACACCAACTAGCGGGAGGGGGTGACATTCAGTACTTC; CDR3aa: CASSLHQLAGGGDIQYF
d_gene: TRBD2; j_gene: TRBJ2-5; v_gene: TRBV19; abundance: .; CDR3nt: TGTGCCAGTAGGCCACTAGCGGGGCAACGGGAGACCCAGTACTTC; CDR3aa: CASRPLAGQRETQYF
d_gene: TRBD1; j_gene: TRBJ2-5; v_gene: TRBV10-3; abundance: .; CDR3nt: TGTGCCATCAGTGGCGCAGGGGGCGCAGAGACCCAGTACTTC; CDR3aa: CAISGAGGAETQYF
d_gene: .; j_gene: TRBJ2-7; v_gene: TRBV14; abundance: .; CDR3nt: TGTGCCAGCAGCCAAGCATATGCAGGGCGATCCTACGAGCAGTACTTC; CDR3aa: CASSQAYAGRSYEQYF
d_gene: .; j_gene: TRBJ2-3; v_gene: TRBV6-1; abundance: once; CDR3nt: TGTGCCAGCAGTGGTAAGAGGTTGGGGGCAGATACGCAGTATTTT; CDR3aa: CASSGKRLGADTQYF
d_gene: TRBD2; j_gene: TRBJ2-1; v_gene: TRBV5-1; abundance: .; CDR3nt: TGCGCCAGCAGCTCGACGGTCCTAAGCGGGATGAACTACAATGAGCAGTTCTTC; CDR3aa: CASSSTVLSGMNYNEQFF
d_gene: .; j_gene: TRBJ1-4; v_gene: TRBV29-1; abundance: .; CDR3nt: TGCAGCGCACAAGAGAGCGCAGGGGTTAATGAAAAACTGTTTTTT; CDR3aa: CSAQESAGVNEKLFF
d_gene: .; j_gene: TRBJ1-1; v_gene: TRBV7-3; abundance: .; CDR3nt: TGTGCCAGCAGCTTCCCGGACAGGAACACTGAAGCTTTCTTT; CDR3aa: CASSFPDRNTEAFF
d_gene: .; j_gene: TRBJ1-2; v_gene: TRBV1; abundance: .; CDR3nt: TGCACCAGCAGCCAAGATCAGGGACAGGGGGCCTGTGGCTACACCTTC; CDR3aa: CTSSQDQGQGACGYTF
d_gene: TRBD2; j_gene: TRBJ2-7; v_gene: TRBV7-9; abundance: .; CDR3nt: TGTGCCAGCAGTCGCGGACTAGCGGGAGAGAACGAGCAGTACTTC; CDR3aa: CASSRGLAGENEQYF
d_gene: TRBD1; j_gene: TRBJ2-1; v_gene: TRBV10-3; abundance: .; CDR3nt: TGTGCCATCAGTGAGGGGATCCCGGGACAGGGGGCTAATGAGCAGTTCTTC; CDR3aa: CAISEGIPGQGANEQFF
d_gene: .; j_gene: TRBJ1-1; v_gene: TRBV7-2; abundance: .; CDR3nt: TGTGCCAGCAGCTTACCAGGTACTATGAACACTGAAGCTTTCTTT; CDR3aa: CASSLPGTMNTEAFF
d_gene: TRBD1; j_gene: TRBJ2-1; v_gene: TRBV7-8; abundance: .; CDR3nt: TGTGCCAGCAGCTTAGGACAGGGGCCATACAATGAGCAGTTCTTC; CDR3aa: CASSLGQGPYNEQFF
d_gene: TRBD1; j_gene: TRBJ1-1; v_gene: TRBV6-1; abundance: .; CDR3nt: TGTGCCAGCAGTCCCACAGGGGGCGCAGCTTTCTTT; CDR3aa: CASSPTGGAAFF
d_gene: TRBD2; j_gene: TRBJ2-3; v_gene: TRBV18; abundance: .; CDR3nt: TGTGCCAGCTCACCCCAAGGAGGCGGGGGGGCTAAAGATACGCAGTATTTT; CDR3aa: CASSPQGGGGAKDTQYF
d_gene: .; j_gene: TRBJ2-7; v_gene: TRBV11-2; abundance: once; CDR3nt: TGTGCCAGCAGCTCCGTACCGAGGACTGCCTACGAGCAGTACTTC; CDR3aa: CASSSVPRTAYEQYF
d_gene: TRBD1; j_gene: TRBJ1-2; v_gene: TRBV2; abundance: .; CDR3nt: TGTGCCAGCAGGGACAGGTCCTCCTATGGCTACACCTTC; CDR3aa: CASRDRSSYGYTF
d_gene: .; j_gene: TRBJ2-5; v_gene: TRBV11-2; abundance: .; CDR3nt: TGTGCCAGCAGCTCGGGGGTGGTAGAGACCCAGTACTTC; CDR3aa: CASSSGVVETQYF
d_gene: .; j_gene: TRBJ2-5; v_gene: TRBV5-1; abundance: once; CDR3nt: TGCGCCAGCAGCGCGTCCCTGGCAAGCGGGCGACAAGAGACCCAGTACTTC; CDR3aa: CASSASLASGRQETQYF